The present TCR beta chain was sequenced within a study of persistence of HIV-infected CD4 T cells. Sequencing used immunoSEQ version 4 in survey mode. Generated by immunoSEQ multiplex PCR, the TCRdb table keeps only in-frame clones and is missing some. The sample contains around 35,000 clones, 80% to 85% of which appear only once. With respect to this clone: No antigen is known for it.

V dropped 5 bases and J dropped 0; count of bases not matched to a gene: 10. CDR1 SEHNR and CDR2 FQNEAQ come from the germline V gene (reference sequence). CDR3 length: 17 residues. Cells were stimulated with overlapping HIV-1 Gag 15-mer peptides. Sorted nonresponding memory CD4+ T cells were CD40L-negative, CD69-negative, CD45RO-high. The clonotype comes from an adult with HIV. The donor label of this sample is uncertain. The gene calls are TRBV7-9 and TRBJ1-3; TRBD1 matches at 7 bases. This sample comprised cultured CD4+ T cells from PBMCs, obtained from a patient who received antiretroviral therapy. The CDR3 region has the DNA TGTGCCAGCAGCCCAGGACAGGCTAGGAGCTCTGGAAACACCATATATTTT. Residues: CASSPGQARSSGNTIYF.